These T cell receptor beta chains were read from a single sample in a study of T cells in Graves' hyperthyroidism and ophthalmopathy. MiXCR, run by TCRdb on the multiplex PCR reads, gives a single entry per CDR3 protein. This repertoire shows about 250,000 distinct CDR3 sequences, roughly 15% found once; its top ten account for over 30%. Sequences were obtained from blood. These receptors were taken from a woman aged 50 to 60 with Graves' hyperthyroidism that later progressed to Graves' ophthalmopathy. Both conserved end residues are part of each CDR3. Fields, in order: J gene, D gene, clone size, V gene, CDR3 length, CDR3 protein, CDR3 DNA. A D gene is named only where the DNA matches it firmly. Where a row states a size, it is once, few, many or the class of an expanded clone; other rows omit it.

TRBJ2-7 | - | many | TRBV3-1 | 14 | CASSQPGEIYEQYF | TGTGCCAGCAGCCAGCCCGGCGAGATCTACGAGCAGTACTTC
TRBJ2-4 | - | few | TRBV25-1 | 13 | CASSATEKNIQYF | TGTGCCAGCAGTGCAACTGAGAAAAACATTCAGTACTTC
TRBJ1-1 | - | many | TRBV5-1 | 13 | CASSFIENTEAFF | TGCGCCAGCAGCTTTATAGAGAACACTGAAGCTTTCTTT
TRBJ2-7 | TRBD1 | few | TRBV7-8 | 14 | CASRVTGQSNEQYF | TGTGCCAGCAGGGTGACAGGGCAGTCGAACGAGCAGTACTTC
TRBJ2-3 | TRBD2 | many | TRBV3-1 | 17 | CASSYGRTPGLADTQYF | TGTGCCAGCAGCTATGGACGGACTCCGGGACTAGCCGATACGCAGTATTTT
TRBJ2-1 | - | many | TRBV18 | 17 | CASSPLVGTGVHNEQFF | TGTGCCAGCTCACCCCTCGTGGGTACTGGGGTCCACAATGAGCAGTTCTTC
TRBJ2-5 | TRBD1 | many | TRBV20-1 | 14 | CSALPGQGSETQYF | TGCAGTGCTCTCCCGGGACAGGGGAGCGAGACCCAGTACTTC
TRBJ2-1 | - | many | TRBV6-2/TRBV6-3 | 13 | CASELESYNEQFF | TGTGCCAGCGAACTAGAGTCCTACAATGAGCAGTTCTTC
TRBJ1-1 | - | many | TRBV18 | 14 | CASSPVGADTEAFF | TGTGCCAGCTCACCGGTAGGGGCGGACACTGAAGCTTTCTTT
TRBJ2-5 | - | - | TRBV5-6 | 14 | CASSFSYAKETQYF | TGTGCCAGCAGCTTTAGTTACGCGAAAGAGACCCAGTACTTC
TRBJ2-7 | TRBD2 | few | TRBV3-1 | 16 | CASSPREGPPPYEQYF | TGTGCCAGCAGCCCTAGGGAGGGGCCACCTCCCTACGAGCAGTACTTC
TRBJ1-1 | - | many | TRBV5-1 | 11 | CASRVSTEAFF | TGCGCCAGCAGGGTTAGTACTGAAGCTTTCTTT
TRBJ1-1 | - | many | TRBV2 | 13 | CASSDGRGTEAFF | TGTGCCAGCAGTGACGGCAGGGGCACTGAAGCTTTCTTT
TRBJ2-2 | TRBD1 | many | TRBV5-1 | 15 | CASSYGQGGTGELFF | TGCGCCAGCAGCTACGGACAGGGAGGCACCGGGGAGCTGTTTTTT
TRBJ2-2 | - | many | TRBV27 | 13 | CASSFPALGELFF | TGTGCCAGCAGTTTCCCGGCCCTCGGGGAGCTGTTTTTT
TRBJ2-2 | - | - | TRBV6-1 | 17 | CASSDWGGASNTGELFF | TGTGCCAGCAGTGATTGGGGGGGGGCCTCGAACACCGGGGAGCTGTTTTTT
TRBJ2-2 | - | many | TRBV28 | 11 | CATSWEGELFF | TGTGCCACTTCCTGGGAGGGGGAGCTGTTTTTT
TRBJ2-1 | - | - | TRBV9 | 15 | CASSVGGGVRSEQFF | TGTGCCAGCAGCGTAGGAGGGGGAGTCAGATCTGAGCAGTTCTTC
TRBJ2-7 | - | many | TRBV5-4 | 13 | CASSFQAADEQYF | TGTGCCAGCAGCTTTCAGGCAGCAGACGAGCAGTACTTC
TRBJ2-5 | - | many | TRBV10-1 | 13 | CASSDGVGETQYF | TGCGCCAGCAGTGACGGTGTGGGGGAGACCCAGTACTTC
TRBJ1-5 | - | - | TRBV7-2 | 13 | CASTVDSNQPQHF | TGTGCCAGCACCGTCGATAGCAATCAGCCCCAGCATTTT
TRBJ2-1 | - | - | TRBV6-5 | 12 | CATEGGGNEQFF | TGTGCCACCGAGGGGGGGGGCAATGAGCAGTTCTTC
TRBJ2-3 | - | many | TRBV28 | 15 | CASSLQGPPGDTQYF | TGTGCCAGCAGCCTGCAGGGGCCCCCCGGAGATACGCAGTATTTT
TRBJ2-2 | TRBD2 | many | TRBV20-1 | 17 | CSARKLAGPANTGELFF | TGCAGTGCTAGAAAGCTAGCGGGGCCCGCGAACACCGGGGAGCTGTTTTTT
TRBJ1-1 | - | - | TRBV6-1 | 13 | CASTLVGDTEAFF | TGTGCCAGCACCTTAGTGGGGGACACTGAAGCTTTCTTT
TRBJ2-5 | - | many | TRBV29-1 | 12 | CSVEKSQETQYF | TGCAGCGTTGAAAAATCCCAAGAGACCCAGTACTTC
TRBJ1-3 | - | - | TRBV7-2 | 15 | CASSLVGDSGNTIYF | TGTGCCAGCAGCTTAGTAGGGGACTCTGGAAACACCATATATTTT
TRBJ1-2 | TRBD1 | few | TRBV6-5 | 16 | CASSYGPGQTNYGYTF | TGTGCCAGCAGTTACGGGCCGGGACAGACAAACTATGGCTACACCTTC
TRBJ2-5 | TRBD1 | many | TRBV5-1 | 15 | CASSLAEGAHETQYF | TGCGCCAGCAGCTTGGCCGAGGGGGCGCATGAGACCCAGTACTTC
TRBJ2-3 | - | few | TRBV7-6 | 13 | CASSLKRGDTQYF | TGTGCCAGCAGCCTCAAGAGGGGAGATACGCAGTATTTT
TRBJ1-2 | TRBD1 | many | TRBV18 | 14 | CASSPGQGTDGYTF | TGTGCCAGCTCACCGGGACAGGGAACGGATGGCTACACCTTC
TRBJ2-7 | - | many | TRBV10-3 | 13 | CAITGRQDDEQYF | TGTGCCATCACGGGAAGGCAAGACGACGAGCAGTACTTC
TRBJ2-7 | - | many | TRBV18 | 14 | CASSRSARSDEQYF | TGTGCCAGCTCACGGTCGGCAAGGTCCGACGAGCAGTACTTC
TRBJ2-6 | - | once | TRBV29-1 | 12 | CSVGRGAYVLTF | TGCAGCGTTGGGAGGGGGGCCTACGTCCTGACTTTC
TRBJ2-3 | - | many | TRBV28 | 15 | CASSRTGGLTDTQYF | TGTGCCAGCAGCCGAACGGGGGGCCTCACAGATACGCAGTATTTT
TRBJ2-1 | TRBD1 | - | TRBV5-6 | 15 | CASSVRDRGRDEQFF | TGTGCCAGCAGCGTCCGGGACAGGGGGCGCGATGAGCAGTTCTTC
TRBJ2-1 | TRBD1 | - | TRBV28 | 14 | CASRRTGGGNEQFF | TGTGCCAGCAGAAGGACAGGGGGTGGCAATGAGCAGTTCTTC
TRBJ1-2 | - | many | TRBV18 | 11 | CASSPREAATF | TGTGCCAGCTCACCACGGGAGGCTGCCACCTTC
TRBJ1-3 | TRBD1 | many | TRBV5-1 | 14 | CASSLDRGGNTIYF | TGCGCCAGCAGCCTCGACAGGGGTGGAAACACCATATATTTT
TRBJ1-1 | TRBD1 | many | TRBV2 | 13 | CASTEGARTEAFF | TGTGCCAGCACGGAGGGGGCGCGGACTGAAGCTTTCTTT
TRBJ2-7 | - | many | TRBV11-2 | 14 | CASSQDPSSYEQYF | TGTGCCAGCAGCCAGGACCCCTCCTCCTACGAGCAGTACTTC